This T cell receptor beta chain was observed in a study of blood T cell repertoires in COVID-19. Sequencing was performed with immunoSEQ multiplex PCR; in TCRdb, only in-frame clones are kept and a portion is missing. The repertoire holds approximately 200,000 clones, almost 85% seen once, with about 6.9% in the top ten. The CDR3 has 15 residues. The germline V gene has CDR1 SGHAT and CDR2 FQDESV (reference sequence). The J segment lost 3 bases and the V segment lost 3 bases, leaving 5 bases of the junction unmatched. This TCR was recovered from a human donor with acute or convalescent COVID-19. The donor label of this sample is uncertain. This rearrangement joins TRBV11-1 to TRBJ2-5; 9 bases agree with TRBD1. Sequencing used peripheral blood. This CDR3 reads CASSFTGGDKETQYF. DNA of the CDR3: TGTGCCAGCAGCTTTACAGGGGGCGACAAAGAGACCCAGTACTTC.